Listed below are T cell receptor beta chains from one sample, sequenced in a study of regulatory T cells in long-lasting Graves disease. A single record per CDR3 protein comes from TCRdb applying MiXCR to the multiplex PCR reads. The profile shows 200,000 to 250,000 distinct CDR3 sequences, about 18% of them singletons. This specimen was peripheral blood mononuclear cells (PBMCs), taken at new diagnosis, from a patient treated with antithyroid drugs. These receptors all stem from a female donor with Graves disease. Each CDR3 is given without its conserved first and last residue.

J,V,CDR3
TRBJ1-5,TRBV24-1,ATSDSTGGSNQPQH
TRBJ1-2,TRBV19,ASKGALGTYPEGYT
TRBJ2-7,TRBV6-1,ASSMMVGYEQY
TRBJ1-1,TRBV19,ASSIPSSSVNTEAF
TRBJ1-4,TRBV7-9,ASSPYERGAEKLF
TRBJ2-7,TRBV24-1,ATSDSANRAYEQY
TRBJ1-1,TRBV2,ASSGGQEAF
TRBJ2-2,TRBV29-1,SFAGGARNTGELF
TRBJ2-1,TRBV10-3,AISSWETLLATSSLTDEQF
TRBJ1-3,TRBV9,ASRGQGGNTIY
TRBJ1-2,TRBV7-8,ASSRGIYYGYT
TRBJ2-3,TRBV18,ASSPLWTSGRTTDTQY
TRBJ2-5,TRBV9,ASSVGGSGAQETQY
TRBJ2-3,TRBV29-1,SVERSRELDTQY
TRBJ2-5,TRBV29-1,SVQPLAGGAKETQY
TRBJ2-7,TRBV20-1,SARALEGTDSYEQY
TRBJ1-1,TRBV12-3/TRBV12-4,ASSFGGGIAF
TRBJ2-3,TRBV20-1,SASALAGSGVVQY
TRBJ2-3,TRBV2,ASSDRDGERTDTQY
TRBJ2-1,TRBV6-5,ASSYSTANEQF
TRBJ1-4,TRBV12-3/TRBV12-4,ASSQGGNEKLF
TRBJ2-1,TRBV20-1,SVVPLPGEQF
TRBJ2-7,TRBV27,ASSFMGHEQY
TRBJ2-2,TRBV6-4,ASSPAGSGSNTGELF
TRBJ2-1,TRBV6-1,ASSERPNSYNEQF
TRBJ2-5,TRBV24-1,ATPLGVAKETQY
TRBJ2-1,TRBV7-9,ASSFRTNYNEQF
TRBJ2-2,TRBV3-1,ASAEWDGGELF
TRBJ2-1,TRBV15,ATSRDLGAGLGEQF
TRBJ1-2,TRBV14,ASSQVPEGGNYGYT
TRBJ1-2,TRBV2,VSSEDGQGRYGYT
TRBJ1-2,TRBV12-3/TRBV12-4,ASRPISGAGGYT
TRBJ2-5,TRBV28,ASSLSEGLETQY
TRBJ2-5,TRBV12-3/TRBV12-4,ASSTTSGVETQY
TRBJ2-5,TRBV3-1,ASSQDLREKYQETQY
TRBJ2-2,TRBV6-2/TRBV6-3,ASQPSGTGFTGELF
TRBJ2-5,TRBV6-1,ASSEIGQLQETQY
TRBJ1-6,TRBV5-4,ASSLGLPGPANSPLH
TRBJ1-2,TRBV20-1,SARDLGQERNYGYT
TRBJ1-5,TRBV6-1,ASSEAWGNQPQH